Below are 19 T cell receptor beta chains sequenced from a single sample in a study of blood T cell repertoires in COVID-19. Some clones are missing from TCRdb's copy, which holds only in-frame ones; the method was immunoSEQ multiplex PCR. The sample has some 350,000 clones, around four fifths seen once. The sample comprised peripheral blood. These receptors came from a man aged 25 to 40 with active or convalescent COVID-19.

The chain uses TRBV9 and TRBJ2-5; TRBD1 matches 7 bases. The ends lost 0 bases at V and 4 bases at J; junction bases unmatched: 6. CDR1 is SGDLS and CDR2 is YYNGEE in the germline V gene. The CDR3 totals 15 residues. The CDR3: CASSVAQGVGETQYF. The CDR3 DNA sequence: TGTGCCAGCAGCGTAGCTCAGGGGGTGGGAGAGACCCAGTACTTC. The variable domain in full, completed from reference TRBV9 and TRBJ2-5, reads DSGVTQTPKHLITATGQRVTLRCSPRSGDLSVYWYQQSLDQGLQFLIQYYNGEERAKGNILERFSAQQFPDLHSELNLSSLELGDSALYFCASSVAQGVGETQYFGPGTRLLVL.

This chain links TRBV4-3 with TRBJ2-1; 7 bases match TRBD1. V shed 1 base and J 9 bases; nucleotides not matched to a gene: 9. This CDR3 is 15 amino acids long. Germline CDR1 is LGHNA and CDR2 is YSLEER. CDR3 bases: TGCGCCAGCAGCCAAGCCAGACAGGGTGCTGGTGAGCAGTTCTTC. This translates into CASSQARQGAGEQFF.

V is TRBV3-1 (or the pseudogene TRBV3-2) and J is TRBJ2-4; TRBD2 matches at 12 bases. This CDR3 has 15 residues. After removal of 4 bases from V and 4 bases from J, the junction contained 2 bases not matched to a gene. Germline V gene lookup returns CDR1 LGHDT and CDR2 YNNKEL (reference sequence). CDR3 loop: CASSRLAGEKNIQYF. The DNA of the CDR3 is TGTGCCAGCAGCCGACTAGCGGGGGAGAAAAACATTCAGTACTTC.

The chain recombines TRBV28 with TRBJ2-2; 7 nucleotides agree with TRBD2. The J segment lost 2 bases and the V segment lost 6 bases, leaving 6 bases of the junction unmatched. From germline, CDR1 is MDHEN and CDR2 SYDVKM. The CDR3 is made up of 15 amino acids. The CDR3 sequence is CASSLPSGNTGELFF. CDR3 nucleotide sequence: TGTGCCAGCAGCCTCCCTAGCGGTAACACCGGGGAGCTGTTTTTT. The complete variable domain, with remaining parts taken from reference TRBV28 and TRBJ2-2, reads DVKVTQSSRYLVKRTGEKVFLECVQDMDHENMFWYRQDPGLGLRLIYFSYDVKMKEKGDIPEGYSVSREKKERFSLILESASTNQTSMYLCASSLPSGNTGELFFGEGSRLTVL.

The chain carries TRBV7-2 and TRBJ2-1; D is undetermined. V lost 1 base and J 6 bases, leaving 13 bases between the germline ends. The CDR3 runs 15 residues. Germline V gene sequence: CDR1 SGHTA, CDR2 FQGNSA. CDR3 DNA sequence: TGTGCCAGCAGCTTAGTAAGTCACTTTACCAATGAGCAGTTCTTC. Amino acids: CASSLVSHFTNEQFF.

The rearrangement joins TRBV19 to TRBJ1-4; D uncertain. V was shortened by 6 bases and J by 3 bases, with 14 bases between the two germline ends. The CDR3 covers 15 residues. The germline V gene has CDR1 LNHDA and CDR2 SQIVND (reference sequence). The chain's CDR3 is CASSDDGAANEKLFF. The CDR3 coding sequence is TGTGCCAGTAGCGACGACGGAGCGGCTAATGAAAAACTGTTTTTT. The whole variable domain, remainder taken from reference TRBV19 and TRBJ1-4, is DGGITQSPKYLFRKEGQNVTLSCEQNLNHDAMYWYRQDPGQGLRLIYYSQIVNDFQKGDIAEGYSVSREKKESFPLTVTSAQKNPTAFYLCASSDDGAANEKLFFGSGTQLSVL.

This clone was observed a handful of times. The rearrangement joins TRBV19 to TRBJ2-3; D perhaps matches TRBD2 (5 bases). Trimming took off 8 bases at V and 1 base at J, with 7 bases between the two ends. Germline values: CDR1 LNHDA, CDR2 SQIVND (reference sequence). The CDR3 covers 12 residues. DNA for the CDR3: TGTGCCAGTTGTAGCGGCACAGATACGCAGTATTTT. It yields the protein CASCSGTDTQYF.

V is TRBV10-3 and J is TRBJ1-1, with D maybe TRBD1 (6 bases). V lost 2 bases and J 5 bases, leaving 18 bases between the germline ends. The germline gives CDR1 ENHRY, CDR2 SYGVKD. The CDR3 spans 16 residues. The CDR3 region has the DNA TGTGCCATCAGTGAGCTTATACAGGGAAGGAGAACTGAAGCTTTCTTT. Protein sequence: CAISELIQGRRTEAFF.

The V gene is TRBV19, the J gene TRBJ1-1; possible D gene TRBD1, 6 bases. There are 14 residues in the CDR3. V was clipped by 6 bases and J by 1 base, with 12 bases between them. The germline gives CDR1 LNHDA, CDR2 SQIVND (reference sequence). Written as DNA, the CDR3 is TGTGCCAGTAGGCCAGGGGTGGCGAACACTGAAGCTTTCTTT. The encoded protein is CASRPGVANTEAFF.

The chain links TRBV9 to TRBJ2-1; D not resolved. In germline, CDR1 is SGDLS, CDR2 YYNGEE. The V and J ends lost 0 bases and 3 bases respectively, with 10 bases between them. The CDR3 is 15 amino acids. This chain's CDR3 is CASSVAGEDYNEQFF. CDR3 nucleotides: TGTGCCAGCAGCGTAGCTGGAGAGGACTACAATGAGCAGTTCTTC.

The V gene is TRBV19, the J gene TRBJ2-5, with 12 bases fitting TRBD2. J gave up 7 bases and V 4 bases, and 10 bases lay outside the gene matches. Germline CDR1 is LNHDA and CDR2 is SQIVND (reference sequence). The CDR3 covers 16 residues. The CDR3 region is CASSNQLAGGPRTQYF. CDR3 bases: TGTGCCAGTAGTAACCAACTAGCGGGAGGCCCTCGGACCCAGTACTTC.

The chain employs TRBV7-3 and TRBJ2-5; D gene unclear. The CDR3 is 15 residues long. Trimming shortened V by 5 bases and J by 5 bases, and 18 bases separated the two germline ends. Looked up from germline, CDR1 is SGHTA and CDR2 is FQGTGA. CDR3 residues: CASSPTLGVLETQYF. CDR3 DNA: TGTGCCAGCAGCCCAACCCTAGGTGTATTGGAGACCCAGTACTTC.

This clone has just a few counts. The CDR3 reads CASSWGQGLEEQYF. CDR3 DNA sequence: TGTGCCAGCAGCTGGGGGCAGGGGCTTGAGGAGCAGTACTTC. The chain links TRBV9 to TRBJ2-7; TRBD1 might be the D (6 bases). The CDR3 is 14 amino acids. The V and J ends lost 4 bases and 7 bases respectively, with 18 bases between them. Germline-derived CDR1 and CDR2 are SGDLS and YYNGEE. Combining the CDR3 with reference TRBV9 and TRBJ2-7 gives the whole variable domain DSGVTQTPKHLITATGQRVTLRCSPRSGDLSVYWYQQSLDQGLQFLIQYYNGEERAKGNILERFSAQQFPDLHSELNLSSLELGDSALYFCASSWGQGLEEQYFGPGTRLTVT.

The chain has TRBV4-1 and TRBJ2-3; 9 nucleotides match TRBD1. The CDR3 has 15 amino acids. The V and J ends lost 3 bases and 5 bases, in that order; junction bases with no gene match: 6. Germline assignment: CDR1 MGHRA and CDR2 YSYEKL. The CDR3 protein is CASSHLGQGIDTQYF. The DNA for the CDR3 is TGCGCCAGCAGCCATCTAGGACAGGGGATAGATACGCAGTATTTT.

The chain joins TRBV29-1 to TRBJ2-7; TRBD1 matches 8 bases. The germline V gene encodes CDR1 SQVTM and CDR2 ANQGSEA. The CDR3 sequence is 13 residues long. The V gene end was trimmed by 5 bases and the J gene end by 6 bases; junction bases not matched to a gene: 9. CDR3 loop: CSVCDRGYGEQYF. The CDR3 DNA reads as TGCAGCGTTTGCGACAGGGGATATGGCGAGCAGTACTTC.

The genes are TRBV18 and TRBJ2-7, with D perhaps matching TRBD1 (5 bases). V dropped 1 base and J dropped 3 bases, with 13 bases sitting between them. Germline CDR1 is KGHSH and CDR2 is LQKENI. This CDR3 spans 15 amino acids. The chain's CDR3 is CASSPRATGSYEQYF. The CDR3 DNA follows: TGTGCCAGCTCACCACGAGCTACAGGAAGCTACGAGCAGTACTTC.

This clone was seen only once. The rearrangement links TRBV6-2 or TRBV6-3 to TRBJ1-1, with TRBD1 as a possible D gene (5 bases). The CDR3 sequence is 11 residues long. V lost 6 bases to trimming and J lost 11 bases, with 13 bases between them. Germline V lookup: CDR1 MNHEY, CDR2 SVGEGT. CDR3 sequence (DNA): TGTGCCAGCAGCCACGTGGGGGGGGCTTTCTTT. This gives the protein CASSHVGGAFF.

The V gene is TRBV21-1, the J gene TRBJ2-2; the tabulated D call, TRBD1, remains unverified against the DNA. TRBV21-1 is reported as a pseudogene. The CDR3 runs 16 residues. CDR3 sequence reads: CASSKVLVGDTGELFF. CDR3 DNA: TGTGCCAGCAGCAAAGTACTGGTAGGGGACACCGGGGAGCTGTTTTTT.

The J gene is TRBJ2-7, the V gene TRBV10-3; 8 bases are a match to TRBD1. The CDR3 spans 13 residues. The germline gives CDR1 ENHRY, CDR2 SYGVKD. The trim removed 4 bases at V and 6 bases at J, leaving 5 bases unmatched. In DNA, the CDR3 is TGTGCCATCAGTGTTGACAGGGGTAGCGAGCAGTACTTC. Translating it yields CAISVDRGSEQYF.